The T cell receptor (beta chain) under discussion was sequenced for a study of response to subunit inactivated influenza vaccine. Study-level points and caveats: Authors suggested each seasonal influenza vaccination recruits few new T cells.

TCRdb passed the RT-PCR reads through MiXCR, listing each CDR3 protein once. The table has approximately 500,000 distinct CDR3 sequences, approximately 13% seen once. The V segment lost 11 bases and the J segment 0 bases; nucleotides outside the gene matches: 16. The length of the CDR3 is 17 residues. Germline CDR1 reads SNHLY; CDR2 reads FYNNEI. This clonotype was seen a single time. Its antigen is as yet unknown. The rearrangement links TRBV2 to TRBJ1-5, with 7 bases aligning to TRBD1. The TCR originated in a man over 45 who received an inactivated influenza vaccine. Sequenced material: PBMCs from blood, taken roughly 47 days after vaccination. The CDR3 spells CAFCFGGTVYSNQPQHF. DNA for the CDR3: TGTGCCTTCTGTTTCGGCGGGACAGTTTATAGCAATCAGCCCCAGCATTTT.